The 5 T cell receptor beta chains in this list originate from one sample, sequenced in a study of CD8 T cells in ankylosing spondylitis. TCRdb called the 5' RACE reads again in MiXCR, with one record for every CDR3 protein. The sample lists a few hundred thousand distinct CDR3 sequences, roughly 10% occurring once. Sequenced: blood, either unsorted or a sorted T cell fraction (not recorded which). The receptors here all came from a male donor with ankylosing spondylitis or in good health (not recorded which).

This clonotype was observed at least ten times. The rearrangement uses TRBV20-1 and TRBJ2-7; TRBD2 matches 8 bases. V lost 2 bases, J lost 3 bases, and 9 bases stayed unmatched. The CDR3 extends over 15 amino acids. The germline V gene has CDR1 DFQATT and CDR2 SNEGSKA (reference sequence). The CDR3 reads CSARPLAELHYEQYF. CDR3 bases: TGCAGTGCTAGACCACTAGCGGAATTACACTACGAGCAGTACTTC.

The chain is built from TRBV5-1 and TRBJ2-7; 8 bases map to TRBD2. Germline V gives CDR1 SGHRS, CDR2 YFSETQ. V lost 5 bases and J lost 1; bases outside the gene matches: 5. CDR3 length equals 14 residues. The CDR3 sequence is CASRIGLASYEQYF. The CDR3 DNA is TGCGCCAGCAGAATCGGACTAGCTTCCTACGAGCAGTACTTC.

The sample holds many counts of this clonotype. The DNA of the CDR3 is TGCGCCAGCAGCTGGCTAGGACAGGGCACAGATACGCAGTATTTT. Translated: CASSWLGQGTDTQYF. This chain links TRBV5-1 with TRBJ2-3; 7 bases align to TRBD1. The CDR3 has 15 amino acids. The V gene end was trimmed by 3 bases and the J gene end by 1 base; junction bases not matched to a gene: 5. Germline assignment: CDR1 SGHRS and CDR2 YFSETQ.

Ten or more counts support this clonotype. The CDR3: CAIIERGSTYNEQFF. CDR3 in DNA: TGTGCCATCATTGAGCGGGGCTCAACCTACAATGAGCAGTTCTTC. This chain uses TRBV12-3 or TRBV12-4 with TRBJ2-1, with TRBD2 matching 7 bases. The CDR3 is 15 amino acids. Trimming removed 10 bases from V and 2 bases from J; junction bases left unmatched: 11.

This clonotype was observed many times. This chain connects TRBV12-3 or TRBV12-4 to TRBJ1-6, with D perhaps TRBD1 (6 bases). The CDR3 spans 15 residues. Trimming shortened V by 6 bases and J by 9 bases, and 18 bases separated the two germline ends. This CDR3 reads CASSTGGGQGSPLHF. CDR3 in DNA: TGTGCCAGCAGCACCGGTGGGGGGCAAGGTTCACCCCTCCACTTT.